Shown below are 32 T cell receptor beta chains from a single sample sequenced in a study of blood T cell repertoires in COVID-19. Data came from immunoSEQ multiplex PCR; TCRdb stores just in-frame clones and leaves some out. The table has approximately 90,000 clones, 70% to 90% seen once. Sequencing was carried out using peripheral blood. These receptors were obtained from a man aged 60-69 years with acute or convalescent COVID-19.

The chain couples TRBV6-2 or TRBV6-3 to TRBJ1-1; 7 bases fit TRBD1. Germline V CDR1 and CDR2: MNHEY, SVGEGT. The CDR3 length is 15 residues. The ends lost 5 bases at V and 1 base at J; junction bases unmatched: 7. The DNA of the CDR3 is TGTGCCAGCAGTAGAGGTGCAGGGGGGAACACTGAAGCTTTCTTT. This encodes CASSRGAGGNTEAFF.

The CDR3 loop is CASSESVLAFGNEQFF. The CDR3 DNA sequence: TGTGCCAGCAGTGAAAGTGTTCTAGCGTTCGGTAATGAGCAGTTCTTC. The chain employs TRBV2 and TRBJ2-1; possible D gene TRBD2, 6 bases. Germline values: CDR1 SNHLY, CDR2 FYNNEI. The CDR3 is made up of 16 amino acids. V lost 2 bases and J 7 bases, leaving 18 bases between the germline ends.

The rearrangement links TRBV5-7 to TRBJ1-3; D possibly corresponds to TRBD1 (5 bases). TRBV5-7 is an open reading frame whose function is uncertain. Trimming took off 4 bases at V and 4 bases at J, with 21 bases between the two ends. The CDR3 loop spans 17 amino acids. For the CDR3, the DNA is TGTGCCAGCAGCGAACTTCGGGGGGGTCGAGAAGGAAACACCATATATTTT. Translation: CASSELRGGREGNTIYF.

The V and J genes are TRBV6-5 and TRBJ2-3; weak D call: TRBD2 (5 bases). CDR3 length: 15 residues. V was clipped by 1 base and J by 3 bases, with 11 bases between them. Germline loops: CDR1 MNHEY, CDR2 SVGAGI. CDR3 sequence (DNA): TGTGCCAGCAGTTACTTCGGGGAGATGACAGATACGCAGTATTTT. The encoded protein is CASSYFGEMTDTQYF.

This sequence joins TRBV19 and TRBJ1-6; D possibly corresponds to TRBD1 (6 bases). The V gene's germline CDR1 is LNHDA and CDR2 SQIVND (reference sequence). This CDR3 region has 12 residues. Deletions cut 5 bases from V and 15 bases from J, with 14 bases between. CDR3 sequence reads: CASSSRTELLHF. The CDR3 region has the DNA TGTGCCAGTAGTTCCCGGACAGAGCTCCTCCACTTT.

J is TRBJ1-2 and V is TRBV7-8, with D possibly TRBD1 on 5 matching bases. This CDR3 comprises 16 residues. V was clipped by 2 bases and J by 4 bases, with 17 bases between them. Germline V gene lookup returns CDR1 SGHVS and CDR2 FQNEAQ. CDR3 protein: CASSLRSFDSSYGYTF. In nucleotides, the CDR3 is TGTGCCAGCAGCTTACGAAGTTTCGACAGTTCCTATGGCTACACCTTC.

The chain combines TRBV3-1 (or the pseudogene TRBV3-2) with TRBJ1-1; TRBD1 might be the D (5 bases). Trimming removed 1 base at V and 4 bases at J, with 16 bases between. The germline CDR1 and CDR2 sequences are LGHDT and YNNKEL (reference sequence). CDR3 length: 16 amino acids. The CDR3 DNA sequence: TGTGCCAGCAGCCAAGTTATGCCCGGCGGGACCACTGAAGCTTTCTTT. Protein: CASSQVMPGGTTEAFF.

This clone was recorded once. The chain employs TRBV12-3 or TRBV12-4 and TRBJ2-1, with D tentatively TRBD2 (6 bases). The CDR3 loop spans 13 amino acids. Trimming cost V 5 bases and J 8 bases, with 13 bases left between them. The CDR3 loop reads CASSPTSGYEQFF. As DNA, the CDR3 is TGTGCCAGCAGTCCCACGAGCGGGTATGAGCAGTTCTTC.

The chain carries TRBV2 and TRBJ1-2, with D uncertain. The V and J ends lost 9 bases and 4 bases respectively, with 15 bases between them. Germline V gives CDR1 SNHLY, CDR2 FYNNEI. CDR3 length: 13 amino acids. CDR3 protein: CASTFRSSYGYTF. As DNA, the CDR3 is TGTGCCAGTACTTTCCGGAGCTCCTATGGCTACACCTTC.

The chain joins TRBV5-1 to TRBJ2-4; 12 bases are shared with TRBD2. The CDR3 spans 17 residues. With V trimmed by 4 bases and J by 0 bases, 5 bases remained unmatched. CDR1 is SGHRS and CDR2 is YFSETQ in the germline V gene. The CDR3 region has the DNA TGCGCCAGCAGCGTGGGACTAGCGGGTCTAGCCAAAAACATTCAGTACTTC. This translates into CASSVGLAGLAKNIQYF.

The genes are TRBV3-1 (or the pseudogene TRBV3-2) and TRBJ1-2; no reliable D call. V dropped 0 bases and J dropped 2 bases, with 7 bases sitting between them. The CDR3 has 14 amino acids. The germline V gene has CDR1 LGHDT and CDR2 YNNKEL (reference sequence). The CDR3 nucleotides read TGTGCCAGCAGCCAAGAGTCGGGGAACTATGGCTACACCTTC. Its translation: CASSQESGNYGYTF.

The chain is built from TRBV5-1 and TRBJ2-3; 7 nucleotides match TRBD1. The J segment lost 2 bases and the V segment lost 3 bases, leaving 3 bases of the junction unmatched. Germline V gene lookup returns CDR1 SGHRS and CDR2 YFSETQ. The CDR3 covers 14 residues. This CDR3 reads CASSSGQDTDTQYF. CDR3 coding DNA: TGCGCCAGCAGCTCCGGACAGGACACAGATACGCAGTATTTT.

The chain joins TRBV6-5 to TRBJ1-5; 9 bases map to TRBD1. J was trimmed by 7 bases and V by 0 bases; bases with no gene match: 7. This CDR3 contains 16 residues. Germline V lookup: CDR1 MNHEY, CDR2 SVGAGI. This CDR3 reads CASSYSWGTGSQPQHF. In DNA, the CDR3 is TGTGCCAGCAGTTACTCGTGGGGGACAGGGAGCCAGCCCCAGCATTTT.

The chain joins TRBV7-2 to TRBJ1-3; maybe TRBD1 (5 bases). From germline, CDR1 is SGHTA and CDR2 FQGNSA. There are 14 residues in the CDR3. The V and J ends lost 4 bases and 2 bases respectively, with 9 bases between them. The CDR3 protein is CASSSPGTGNTIYF. In DNA form, the CDR3 reads TGTGCCAGCAGCTCCCCAGGGACTGGAAACACCATATATTTT.

This chain connects TRBV5-1 to TRBJ2-5; maybe TRBD2 (5 bases). This CDR3 contains 15 residues. Germline V gene data show CDR1 as SGHRS and CDR2 as YFSETQ. V was trimmed by 0 bases and J by 4 bases, leaving 13 bases between them. Written as DNA, the CDR3 is TGCGCCAGCAGCTTGGTGGGCGGGTCAGGAGAGACCCAGTACTTC. Protein: CASSLVGGSGETQYF.

This rearrangement joins TRBV14 to TRBJ2-3; D call uncertain. The length of the CDR3 is 13 residues. Trimming removed 1 base from V and 5 bases from J, with 7 bases in between. CDR1 and CDR2 (germline): SGHDN, FVKESK. In DNA form, the CDR3 reads TGTGCCAGCAGCCAAGCCCCGGGAGATACGCAGTATTTT. Translating it yields CASSQAPGDTQYF.

This rearrangement joins TRBV29-1 to TRBJ1-1; D remains ambiguous. The CDR3 is 14 amino acids. V shed 6 bases and J shed 5 bases, with 19 bases lying between them. Germline V gene lookup returns CDR1 SQVTM and CDR2 ANQGSEA. CDR3 sequence reads: CSVQAGTRSTEAFF. CDR3 in DNA: TGCAGCGTACAAGCCGGCACCCGGAGTACTGAAGCTTTCTTT.

This clone came up a few times. This chain connects TRBV30 to TRBJ1-1; perhaps TRBD1 as D (5 bases). This CDR3 contains 13 residues. The germline CDR1 and CDR2 sequences are GTSNPN and SVGIG (reference sequence). V shed 4 bases and J shed 6 bases, with 15 bases lying between them. CDR3 nucleotides: TGTGCCTGGACAAAAGGGGTAGGGGCTGAAGCTTTCTTT. It specifies CAWTKGVGAEAFF.

This clone was seen a single time. The chain employs TRBV18 and TRBJ1-1; TRBD1 matches 7 bases. The germline CDR1 and CDR2 sequences are KGHSH and LQKENI. Germline trimming cut 3 bases from V and 1 base from J; bases unmatched to any gene: 8. The CDR3 totals 16 residues. CDR3 bases: TGTGCCAGCTCACCGGATATGACAGGGCGGAACACTGAAGCTTTCTTT. Translating it yields CASSPDMTGRNTEAFF.

The chain links TRBV7-3 to TRBJ2-1; D perhaps matches TRBD2 (6 bases). CDR3 length equals 15 residues. Germline V lookup: CDR1 SGHTA, CDR2 FQGTGA. Trimming removed 1 base at V and 4 bases at J, with 11 bases between. For the CDR3, the DNA is TGTGCCAGCAGCTTAAGGCGGGAAGCTTACAATGAGCAGTTCTTC. Protein: CASSLRREAYNEQFF.

This clone has a single count. This chain connects TRBV28 to TRBJ1-6, with D perhaps matching TRBD1 (5 bases). V was trimmed by 7 bases and J by 5 bases, leaving 9 bases between them. Germline loops: CDR1 MDHEN, CDR2 SYDVKM. The CDR3 contains 13 residues. In DNA, the CDR3 is TGTGCCAGCATGGTACAGGATAATTCACCCCTCCACTTT. Amino acid sequence: CASMVQDNSPLHF.

J is TRBJ2-3 and V is TRBV5-1; TRBD2 matches at 14 bases. This CDR3 region has 17 residues. Germline CDR1 and CDR2: SGHRS and YFSETQ. Trimming removed 4 bases from V and 5 bases from J; junction bases left unmatched: 9. The CDR3 bases are TGCGCCAGCAGCGACCCGGGACTAGCGGGAGTTAAAGATACGCAGTATTTT. This encodes CASSDPGLAGVKDTQYF.

The rearrangement links TRBV7-2 to TRBJ2-1; a weak D match, TRBD1 (5 bases). Germline V gene lookup returns CDR1 SGHTA and CDR2 FQGNSA. The CDR3 contains 14 residues. The ends were cut back, 5 bases at V and 5 bases at J, with 13 bases in the middle. DNA of the CDR3: TGTGCCAGCAGCACGGTAACAGGCAACAATGAGCAGTTCTTC. Amino acid sequence: CASSTVTGNNEQFF.

The chain combines TRBV10-2 with TRBJ2-7, with D tentatively TRBD1 (5 bases). This CDR3 comprises 13 residues. Trimming shortened V by 2 bases and J by 3 bases, and 8 bases separated the two germline ends. Germline-derived CDR1 and CDR2 are WSHSY and SAAADI. The CDR3 loop is CASSEDRNYEQYF. CDR3 nucleotides: TGCGCCAGCAGTGAGGACAGAAACTACGAGCAGTACTTC.

The genes are TRBV18 and TRBJ1-3, with a tentative D call TRBD1 (6 bases). Per the germline V gene, CDR1 is KGHSH and CDR2 is LQKENI. The CDR3 is 15 residues long. V dropped 3 bases and J dropped 0 bases, with 9 bases sitting between them. The CDR3 loop is CASSPQGISGNTIYF. Here the CDR3 DNA reads TGTGCCAGCTCACCTCAGGGGATCTCTGGAAACACCATATATTTT.

This clone was seen only a few times. The rearrangement links TRBV5-1 to TRBJ2-1; 8 nucleotides align to TRBD2. The germline V gene encodes CDR1 SGHRS and CDR2 YFSETQ. V trimming: 2 bases; J trimming: 9 bases; junction bases outside the gene matches: 10. The CDR3 is 15 amino acids. CDR3 nucleotides: TGCGCCAGCAGCTTTAGCGGGACTCGTCCTGCTGAGCAGTTCTTC. It encodes CASSFSGTRPAEQFF.

In nucleotides, the CDR3 is TGTGCCAGCAGGGACAGGGGTTTAGTTTTCGGCTACACCTTC. This translates into CASRDRGLVFGYTF. The rearrangement uses TRBV6-5 and TRBJ1-2, with 9 bases lining up with TRBD1. This CDR3 has 14 amino acids. CDR1 MNHEY and CDR2 SVGAGI come from the germline V gene. Trimming removed 6 bases from V and 8 bases from J; junction bases left unmatched: 10.

The gene calls are TRBV13 and TRBJ1-6; the match to TRBD1 covers 11 bases. V dropped 5 bases and J dropped 9; count of bases not matched to a gene: 9. The germline CDR1 and CDR2 sequences are PRHDT and FYEKMQ (reference sequence). The CDR3 totals 16 residues. The CDR3 loop is CASSIGGTGGSSPLHF. The CDR3 nucleotides are TGTGCCAGCAGCATTGGGGGGACAGGGGGAAGTTCACCCCTCCACTTT.

This clone was picked up a small number of times. The gene calls are TRBV10-3 and TRBJ2-7; 8 bases match TRBD1. The CDR3 has 13 amino acids. Germline V gives CDR1 ENHRY, CDR2 SYGVKD. V lost 11 bases and J lost 3; bases outside the gene matches: 9. The CDR3 reads CAANPGQDYEQYF. The CDR3 nucleotides are TGTGCCGCAAACCCGGGACAGGACTACGAGCAGTACTTC.

The J gene is TRBJ2-2, the V gene TRBV19; 12 bases are shared with TRBD2. The CDR3 runs 16 residues. Per the germline V gene, CDR1 is LNHDA and CDR2 is SQIVND (reference sequence). Unmatched junction bases numbered 3, after V lost 3 bases and J lost 4 bases. The CDR3 nucleotides are TGTGCCAGTAGTATCCTAGCGGGAGGGTTCACCGGGGAGCTGTTTTTT. The encoded protein is CASSILAGGFTGELFF.

The V call is TRBV6-5, the J call TRBJ2-1; no clear D gene. CDR1 and CDR2 from the germline V gene are MNHEY and SVGAGI. V dropped 2 bases and J dropped 0 bases, with 8 bases sitting between them. The CDR3 has 15 amino acids. The CDR3 sequence: CASSYTPRSYNEQFF. CDR3 nucleotide sequence: TGTGCCAGCAGTTACACGCCGCGCTCCTACAATGAGCAGTTCTTC.

The V gene is TRBV7-6, the J gene TRBJ2-1, with TRBD1 matching 10 bases. V shed 4 bases, J shed 4 bases, and the junction held 1 base outside the gene matches. Per germline, CDR1 SGHVS and CDR2 FNYEAQ. There are 14 residues in the CDR3. The CDR3 reads CASSWGQGYNEQFF. DNA of the CDR3: TGTGCCAGCAGCTGGGGACAGGGGTACAATGAGCAGTTCTTC.